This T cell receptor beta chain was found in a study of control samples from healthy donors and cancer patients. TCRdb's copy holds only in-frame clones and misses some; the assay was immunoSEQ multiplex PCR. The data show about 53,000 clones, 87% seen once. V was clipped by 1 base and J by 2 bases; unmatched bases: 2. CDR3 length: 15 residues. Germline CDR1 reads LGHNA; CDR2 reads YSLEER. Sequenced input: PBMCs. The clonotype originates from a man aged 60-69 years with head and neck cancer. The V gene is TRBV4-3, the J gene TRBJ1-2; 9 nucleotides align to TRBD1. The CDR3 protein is CASSQGTGANYGYTF. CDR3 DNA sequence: TGCGCCAGCAGCCAAGGGACAGGGGCGAACTATGGCTACACCTTC.